What follows are 30 T cell receptor beta chains derived from one specimen sequenced in a study of T cell clusters in autoimmune cytopenias. Each sample's input was roughly 270 ng genomic DNA, 38,000 or so genome equivalents. TRB was amplified by touch-down multiplex PCR, primer pools A and B combined. Reanalyzing the multiplex PCR reads, TCRdb keeps one entry per CDR3 protein, without DNA. This sample's table reports just over 6,000 distinct CDR3 sequences. These data are also associated with another study on T cell repertoires in aging, cancer and after chemotherapy.

The sample consisted of peripheral blood. The receptors were gathered from a human donor in good health.

This chain joins TRBV5-6 and TRBJ2-3; TCRdb names TRBD2, which stays unverified in the absence of DNA. CDR1 is SGHDT and CDR2 is YYEEEE in the germline V gene. The CDR3 runs to 14 residues. The CDR3 sequence is CASSFSGTTDTQYF.

The V and J genes are TRBV11-2 and TRBJ2-7. The CDR3 has 13 residues. CDR1 SGHAT and CDR2 FQNNGV come from the germline V gene. The CDR3 sequence: CASSAGRIYEQYF.

This chain uses TRBV7-9 with TRBJ2-7; no DNA is available, so the TRBD1 call from TCRdb remains unchecked. CDR3 length: 16 residues. Germline V gene data show CDR1 as SEHNR and CDR2 as FQNEAQ (reference sequence). CDR3 protein: CASSQLLGQGNYEQYF.

J is TRBJ1-1 and V is TRBV7-2. Germline lookup yields CDR1 SGHTA and CDR2 FQGNSA. The CDR3 totals 12 residues. CDR3 region: CASSLDRHEAFF. Full variable domain (rest looked up from reference TRBV7-2 and TRBJ1-1): GAGVSQSPSNKVTEKGKDVELRCDPISGHTALYWYRQSLGQGLEFLIYFQGNSAPDKSGLPSDRFSAERTGGSVSTLTIQRTQQEDSAVYLCASSLDRHEAFFGQGTRLTVV.

This chain's CDR3 is CASSPPWGRLAKNIQYF. The V gene is TRBV18, the J gene TRBJ2-4; the D gene TCRdb calls, TRBD1, cannot be checked with no DNA. CDR1 is KGHSH, CDR2 LQKENI, per germline. The CDR3 is 17 amino acids.

The chain employs TRBV20-1 and TRBJ2-3. Germline loops: CDR1 DFQATT, CDR2 SNEGSKA (reference sequence). CDR3 length: 15 amino acids. This chain's CDR3 is CSASEQPSSTDTQYF.

In terms of frequency, this clonotype is large (0.1 to 1%). V is TRBV29-1 and J is TRBJ1-5; no DNA is available, so the TRBD1 call from TCRdb remains unchecked. Per the germline V gene, CDR1 is SQVTM and CDR2 is ANQGSEA. The CDR3 has 14 amino acids. The CDR3 reads CSVGVRGDGQPQHF.

This clonotype ranks as medium-sized in terms of frequency. The chain has TRBV19 and TRBJ1-2; the D call from TCRdb, TRBD1, cannot be confirmed without DNA. The germline gives CDR1 LNHDA, CDR2 SQIVND (reference sequence). The CDR3 runs 14 residues. The CDR3: CASSILSSSYGYTF.

In terms of frequency, this clonotype is medium-sized. The rearrangement joins TRBV29-1 to TRBJ1-2; TCRdb calls TRBD1, which cannot be checked without DNA. Germline values: CDR1 SQVTM, CDR2 ANQGSEA. This CDR3 has 16 amino acids. CDR3 residues: CSVERGQGPINYGYTF.

This CDR3 reads CASSYLKGQGEDGYTF. V usage is TRBV6-2 or TRBV6-3 and J usage is TRBJ1-2; as DNA is missing, the TRBD1 call by TCRdb cannot be tested. The germline V gene has CDR1 MNHEY and CDR2 SVGEGT. CDR3 length: 16 amino acids.

The V gene is TRBV6-6, the J gene TRBJ2-5; TCRdb selects TRBD1, and the lack of DNA leaves this call unchecked. The CDR3 is 14 amino acids. CDR1 MNHNY and CDR2 SVGAGI come from the germline V gene (reference sequence). The CDR3 region is CAISERVAGENQYF.

The chain joins TRBV7-6 to TRBJ2-1; TCRdb reports TRBD2, a call that lacks DNA to check it against. Germline CDR1 SGHVS, CDR2 FNYEAQ. This CDR3 is built from 18 residues. Here the CDR3 reads CASSLALRLAGGPNEQFF.

The rearrangement uses TRBV6-2 or TRBV6-3 and TRBJ1-1; TCRdb designates TRBD1, a call that cannot be tested without DNA. Germline lookup yields CDR1 MNHEY and CDR2 SVGEGT. The CDR3 is made up of 13 amino acids. CDR3 sequence: CASSLGQNTEAFF.

The chain employs TRBV11-3 and TRBJ2-3; TCRdb outputs TRBD2, but without DNA this stays unchecked. Germline CDR1 SGHNT, CDR2 YENEEA. The CDR3 extends over 17 amino acids. The CDR3 loop is CASSTRTSGGKLDTQYF.

The chain has TRBV5-6 and TRBJ1-2; TCRdb selects TRBD1, and the lack of DNA leaves this call unchecked. Germline loops: CDR1 SGHDT, CDR2 YYEEEE. The CDR3 runs 15 residues. The CDR3 region is CASSLARDRGYGYTF.

The chain couples TRBV6-2 or TRBV6-3 to TRBJ1-6. Germline V gene data show CDR1 as MNHEY and CDR2 as SVGEGT. The CDR3 runs 14 residues. The CDR3 loop is CASSYVLYNSPLHF.

The chain links TRBV12-3 or TRBV12-4 to TRBJ2-5; TCRdb calls TRBD1, which cannot be checked without DNA. The length of the CDR3 is 14 residues. The chain's CDR3 is CASSFGQNVKTQYF.

This clonotype is labeled medium-sized based on frequency. The J gene is TRBJ2-5, the V gene TRBV27. There are 15 residues in the CDR3. CDR1 and CDR2 (germline): MNHEY, SMNVEV (reference sequence). Here the CDR3 reads CASSLTTGYQETQYF.

The chain links TRBV4-1 to TRBJ2-7. Germline V CDR1 and CDR2: MGHRA, YSYEKL. The CDR3 length is 12 residues. This CDR3 reads CASSQDYYEQYF.

The rearrangement links TRBV7-2 to TRBJ2-4. CDR3 size: 11 residues. CDR1 and CDR2 (germline): SGHTA, FQGNSA. The CDR3 reads CASSLEAIQYF.

According to its frequency, this clonotype is medium-sized. CDR3 amino acids: CASRGTGDAWEQYF. This rearrangement joins TRBV19 to TRBJ2-7; TCRdb lists TRBD1, though no DNA is available to test this call. Per germline, CDR1 LNHDA and CDR2 SQIVND (reference sequence). There are 14 residues in the CDR3. Full variable domain (remainder filled in from reference TRBV19 and TRBJ2-7): DGGITQSPKYLFRKEGQNVTLSCEQNLNHDAMYWYRQDPGQGLRLIYYSQIVNDFQKGDIAEGYSVSREKKESFPLTVTSAQKNPTAFYLCASRGTGDAWEQYFGPGTRLTVT.

Considering frequency, this clonotype is medium-sized. V and J are TRBV7-9 and TRBJ2-2. The CDR3 is 16 amino acids. Germline lookup yields CDR1 SEHNR and CDR2 FQNEAQ (reference sequence). The chain's CDR3 is CASSLAIGVGTGELFF.

The J gene is TRBJ2-7, the V gene TRBV5-8; without DNA, the TCRdb call of TRBD1 cannot be checked. Germline CDR1 reads SGHTS; CDR2 reads YDEGEE. The CDR3 spans 11 residues. This chain's CDR3 is CASRRGREQYF.

The CDR3 region is CASRGTAETNTGELFF. The rearrangement joins TRBV2 to TRBJ2-2; as DNA is missing, the TRBD1 call by TCRdb cannot be tested. The CDR3 sequence is 16 residues long. Germline V gives CDR1 SNHLY, CDR2 FYNNEI.

This clonotype ranks as medium-sized in terms of frequency. The chain has TRBV6-4 and TRBJ2-3. The CDR3 is made up of 14 amino acids. From germline, CDR1 is MRHNA and CDR2 SNTAGT. This CDR3 is CASSELASTDTQYF.

This chain links TRBV5-6 with TRBJ2-7; no DNA is available, so the TRBD1 call from TCRdb remains unchecked. The CDR3 has 15 residues. Germline loops: CDR1 SGHDT, CDR2 YYEEEE. CDR3 amino acids: CASSPITGEDYEQYF.

The genes are TRBV7-7 and TRBJ2-5; TCRdb's D call of TRBD2 is untestable without DNA. The CDR3 sequence is 16 residues long. CDR1 and CDR2 from the germline V gene are SSHAT and FNYEAQ (reference sequence). This CDR3 is CASSLQLAGGPRTQYF.

This clonotype is labeled medium-sized based on frequency. This sequence joins TRBV29-1 and TRBJ1-2. CDR1 is SQVTM, CDR2 ANQGSEA, per germline. This CDR3 is built from 13 residues. CDR3 region: CSVDLGINYGYTF.

The gene calls are TRBV14 and TRBJ1-1. CDR3 size: 15 residues. CDR1 is SGHDN and CDR2 is FVKESK in the germline V gene. This CDR3 is CASSQSRTAATEAFF.

The chain couples TRBV10-3 to TRBJ1-2; TCRdb lists TRBD1, though no DNA is available to test this call. Germline V gene data show CDR1 as ENHRY and CDR2 as SYGVKD. The CDR3 is 14 residues long. This CDR3 is CATNPGGDPYGYTF.